Many counts were recorded for the clone carrying this T cell receptor beta chain. The TCR beta library used iRepertoire HTBI primers with Arm-PCR amplification of CDR3. MiXCR, applied by TCRdb to the multiplex PCR reads, yields one record per CDR3 protein. The sample records about 400,000 distinct CDR3 sequences, 15% being singletons. The CDR3 has 14 amino acids. After removal of 5 bases from V and 8 bases from J, the junction contained 11 bases not matched to a gene. CDR1 and CDR2 (germline): SGHTA, FQGNSA. This sample's time point: newly diagnosed GD, antithyroid drugs for less than 3 months. With RNA extracted from PBMCs as input, the TCR library was made. The authors diagnosed Graves' disease using American Thyroid Association guidelines. The source of the sample is a study of regulatory T cells in long-lasting Graves disease. The sample also formed part of further work on T cells in Graves' hyperthyroidism and ophthalmopathy. From that report: The HTBI primer set served for first-round RT-PCR of the TCR CDR3. Appearing also in blood were most of the thyroid clonotypes expanded above 0.001.

The chain recombines TRBV7-2 with TRBJ1-2, with TRBD1 matching 7 bases. This receptor was identified in a woman in her forties with Graves disease. This sample comprised peripheral blood mononuclear cells (PBMCs), obtained at new diagnosis, from a patient treated with antithyroid drugs. The CDR3: CASSPSDRLGGYTF. The CDR3 DNA reads as TGTGCCAGCAGCCCCTCGGACAGGCTGGGAGGCTACACCTTC.